This T cell receptor (beta chain) appears in the sequencing data of a study of CD4 T cells in relation to SARS-CoV-2 and coronaviruses. In the study overall: TCR beta CDR3s were sequenced after roughly nine-day antigen culture of PBMCs.

The protocol was immunoSEQ multiplex PCR, while the TCRdb copy is restricted to in-frame clones and leaves out a portion. The sample consists of about 36,000 clones, around 77% of them appearing once. For around ten days, roughly 9.4 x 10^4 sorted CD4+ cells grew with T cell-depleted PBMCs and CEF. The CDR3 has 13 residues. Germline loops: CDR1 SGHTA, CDR2 FQGTGA. V was trimmed by 3 bases and J by 5 bases, leaving 8 bases between them. General observations from the study: In around three fifths of donors, memory CD4+ clonotypes crossrecognized SARS-CoV-2 and at least one common cold coronavirus spike. SARS-CoV-2-driven expansion was significantly weaker in crossreactive than monoreactive clones.

As to this clone: The antigen remains unidentified.

The J gene is TRBJ2-1, the V gene TRBV7-3, with D maybe TRBD2 (5 bases). Sample: memory CD4+ T cells from PBMCs, cultured in vitro. This clonotype originated in an adult with COVID-19. The CDR3 loop is CASSFGVNNEQFF. Here the CDR3 DNA reads TGTGCCAGCAGCTTCGGGGTGAACAATGAGCAGTTCTTC.